The next 32 T cell receptor beta chains were all read from a single sample in a study of CD39 and CD103 CD8 tumor-infiltrating T cells. The method was immunoSEQ multiplex PCR; TCRdb's version includes in-frame clones alone and lacks a portion of them. The sample holds roughly 15,000 clones; 80% to 95% are singletons and the top ten take about 4.5%. Material for sequencing was CD8+ T cells sorted from blood. Subset meaning: total memory CD8 T cells (CD45RA-CCR7+/-) from blood or uninvolved lymph node. The receptors originated from a human donor with head and neck squamous cell carcinoma.

The chain employs TRBV13 and TRBJ2-7; no definite D call. CDR3 length: 14 residues. From germline, CDR1 is PRHDT and CDR2 FYEKMQ (reference sequence). Trimming removed 1 base at V and 2 bases at J, with 9 bases between. The CDR3 protein is CASSLAASTYEQYF. Written as DNA, the CDR3 is TGTGCCAGCAGCTTAGCGGCCAGCACCTACGAGCAGTACTTC.

V and J are TRBV7-3 and TRBJ1-1; D is unresolved. Per germline, CDR1 SGHTA and CDR2 FQGTGA. CDR3 size: 14 residues. With 5 bases removed from V and 2 bases from J, the gap between germline ends came to 12 bases. The CDR3 sequence is CASSPSEYNTEAFF. The CDR3 bases are TGTGCCAGCAGCCCGTCTGAGTATAACACTGAAGCTTTCTTT.

The J gene is TRBJ2-1, the V gene TRBV2; 8 nucleotides line up with TRBD1. Germline V gene lookup returns CDR1 SNHLY and CDR2 FYNNEI. The CDR3 runs 16 residues. Unmatched junction bases numbered 10, after V lost 5 bases and J lost 4 bases. The CDR3 here is CASSRAGTGDYNEQFF. The DNA for the CDR3 is TGTGCCAGCAGTCGGGCCGGGACAGGAGATTACAATGAGCAGTTCTTC.

This sequence joins TRBV6-1 and TRBJ1-4, with TRBD1 as a possible D gene (6 bases). Trimming left V 2 bases short and J 8 bases short, with 15 bases between. Germline values: CDR1 MNHNS, CDR2 SASEGT. The CDR3 is 15 amino acids. DNA of the CDR3: TGTGCCAGCAGTGAACAGGCAGGGGCGGGAGAAAAACTGTTTTTT. It yields the protein CASSEQAGAGEKLFF.

This clone was found a few times. V is TRBV28 and J is TRBJ1-5; possibly TRBD1 for D (5 bases). The CDR3 is made up of 15 amino acids. Germline CDR1 MDHEN, CDR2 SYDVKM. Trimming removed 6 bases at V and 6 bases at J, with 18 bases between. The CDR3 reads CASSLRVGGAQPQHF. The CDR3 DNA reads as TGTGCCAGCAGCCTCCGGGTAGGTGGGGCTCAGCCCCAGCATTTT.

The chain links TRBV27 to TRBJ1-2; 8 bases fit TRBD1. Losses at the gene ends were 4 bases for V and 1 base for J; bases not matched to a gene: 2. The CDR3 spans 14 residues. Germline V CDR1 and CDR2: MNHEY, SMNVEV (reference sequence). The CDR3 loop reads CASSSGGDNYGYTF. The CDR3 bases are TGTGCCAGCAGTTCAGGGGGCGATAACTATGGCTACACCTTC.

The rearrangement uses TRBV5-1 and TRBJ2-7; D possibly corresponds to TRBD2 (5 bases). Per the germline V gene, CDR1 is SGHRS and CDR2 is YFSETQ. With 1 base removed from V and 0 bases from J, the gap between germline ends came to 8 bases. The CDR3 covers 14 residues. The CDR3 DNA reads TGCGCCAGCAGCTTGAACGGGGACTCCTACGAGCAGTACTTC. It translates to CASSLNGDSYEQYF.

The gene calls are TRBV19 and TRBJ1-2; no firm D call. Germline V lookup: CDR1 LNHDA, CDR2 SQIVND (reference sequence). The ends were cut back, 7 bases at V and 5 bases at J, with 14 bases in the middle. The CDR3 is 13 amino acids. This chain's CDR3 is CASNPSLWYGYTF. CDR3 sequence (DNA): TGTGCCAGTAACCCGAGTCTTTGGTATGGCTACACCTTC.

The CDR3 is CASSQTLDASLFGNTIYF. The CDR3 DNA is TGCGCCAGCAGCCAAACACTGGACGCCTCCCTTTTTGGAAACACCATATATTTT. V and J are TRBV4-1 and TRBJ1-3; D unclear. The V end lost 2 bases, the J end lost 3 bases, and 20 bases lay between the germline ends. CDR3 length: 18 residues. Looked up from germline, CDR1 is MGHRA and CDR2 is YSYEKL.

V gene TRBV6-5 combines with J gene TRBJ1-4; D call uncertain. This CDR3 contains 14 residues. V gave up 2 bases and J gave up 8 bases, with 12 bases separating them. Per germline, CDR1 MNHEY and CDR2 SVGAGI. The CDR3 DNA is TGTGCCAGCAGTTACGTGGGTCTATCGGAAAAACTGTTTTTT. Translating it yields CASSYVGLSEKLFF.

This chain joins TRBV4-1 and TRBJ1-1; a possible D gene is TRBD1 (5 bases). CDR3 length equals 16 residues. The V gene's germline CDR1 is MGHRA and CDR2 YSYEKL. V was clipped by 2 bases and J by 0 bases, with 13 bases between them. The CDR3 loop reads CASSQPPGAMNTEAFF. The CDR3 DNA is TGCGCCAGCAGCCAACCCCCCGGGGCGATGAACACTGAAGCTTTCTTT.

By frequency in the sample, this clone is large. The V and J genes are TRBV7-9 and TRBJ2-7; 7 positions match TRBD2. The CDR3 is 18 amino acids. Germline lookup yields CDR1 SEHNR and CDR2 FQNEAQ (reference sequence). V lost 6 bases, J lost 4 bases, and 21 bases stayed unmatched. CDR3 DNA sequence: TGTGCCAGCAGTTCCCCCGTGCCTCGACCTCCGGGGGGTTACGAGCAGTACTTC. Its translation is CASSSPVPRPPGGYEQYF.

This rearrangement joins TRBV7-9 to TRBJ1-2, with a weak D call TRBD1 (6 bases). The germline V gene encodes CDR1 SEHNR and CDR2 FQNEAQ (reference sequence). V was clipped by 1 base and J by 3 bases, with 21 bases between them. The length of the CDR3 is 18 residues. This CDR3 is CASSLDRQGFYKDYGYTF. In nucleotides, the CDR3 is TGTGCCAGCAGCTTAGACAGGCAGGGGTTCTATAAGGACTATGGCTACACCTTC.

The chain employs TRBV12-5 and TRBJ2-7; D could derive from TRBD1 or TRBD2 (5 bases each). The germline V gene encodes CDR1 LGHNT and CDR2 FRNRAP. The CDR3 consists of 17 residues. V dropped 1 base and J dropped 0 bases, with 16 bases sitting between them. This chain's CDR3 is CASGLDPSGTDSYEQYF. The CDR3 region has the DNA TGTGCTAGTGGTTTGGACCCCTCCGGGACGGACTCCTACGAGCAGTACTTC.

The DNA for the CDR3 is TGTGCCAGCACCACCCTTGGAGGGTTGAGAACTAATGAAAAACTGTTTTTT. It yields the protein CASTTLGGLRTNEKLFF. V usage is TRBV27 and J usage is TRBJ1-4, with no clear D. Germline-derived CDR1 and CDR2 are MNHEY and SMNVEV (reference sequence). Between the trimmed V and J ends, which lost 7 bases and 1 base, there was a span of 19 bases. The length of the CDR3 is 17 residues.

The chain carries TRBV4-1 and TRBJ2-5, with D unclear. V was trimmed by 5 bases and J by 1 base, leaving 8 bases between them. The CDR3 extends over 13 amino acids. CDR1 is MGHRA and CDR2 is YSYEKL in the germline V gene. The CDR3 is CASSNLVQETQYF. The CDR3 DNA reads TGCGCCAGCAGCAACCTGGTCCAAGAGACCCAGTACTTC.

This clone was seen a single time. V usage is TRBV27 and J usage is TRBJ1-2, with D uncertain. The CDR3 has 14 amino acids. The germline V and J ends were trimmed by 6 bases and 4 bases, with 15 bases remaining between them. In germline, CDR1 is MNHEY, CDR2 SMNVEV (reference sequence). The CDR3 bases are TGTGCCAGCAGGATGACCCGGGGAACCTATGGCTACACCTTC. Translation gives CASRMTRGTYGYTF.

The rearrangement uses TRBV6-5 and TRBJ1-6; 7 bases are shared with TRBD1. This CDR3 is built from 14 residues. The J segment lost 4 bases and the V segment lost 6 bases, leaving 3 bases of the junction unmatched. Germline CDR1 MNHEY, CDR2 SVGAGI. This CDR3 is CASRQGWYNSPLHF. DNA for the CDR3: TGTGCCAGCAGACAGGGGTGGTATAATTCACCCCTCCACTTT.

This sequence joins TRBV6-6 and TRBJ1-2; D unclear. Germline CDR1 MNHNY, CDR2 SVGAGI (reference sequence). The CDR3 has 13 residues. Trimming removed 0 bases at V and 8 bases at J, with 10 bases between. For the CDR3, the DNA is TGTGCCAGCAGTTACTCACCTTCGGTGGGCTACACCTTC. It yields the protein CASSYSPSVGYTF.

This clone was found once. The chain couples TRBV15 to TRBJ2-7, with 9 positions matching TRBD1. Per germline, CDR1 LNHNV and CDR2 YYDKDF (reference sequence). This CDR3 has 16 amino acids. Trimming removed 2 bases from V and 5 bases from J; junction bases left unmatched: 10. This chain's CDR3 is CATSRRPGTGIHEQYF. CDR3 coding DNA: TGTGCCACCAGCAGACGACCCGGGACAGGGATCCACGAGCAGTACTTC.

The V and J genes are TRBV2 and TRBJ2-7; 7 nucleotides agree with TRBD1. The CDR3 is 14 amino acids. Germline V gives CDR1 SNHLY, CDR2 FYNNEI. With V trimmed by 8 bases and J by 3 bases, 10 bases remained unmatched. This CDR3 is CASAESGTDYEQYF. The CDR3 nucleotides are TGTGCCAGCGCCGAATCCGGGACAGACTACGAGCAGTACTTC. The entire variable domain, with the rest obtained from reference TRBV2 and TRBJ2-7, is as follows: EPEVTQTPSHQVTQMGQEVILRCVPISNHLYFYWYRQILGQKVEFLVSFYNNEISEKSEIFDDQFSVERPDGSNFTLKIRSTKLEDSAMYFCASAESGTDYEQYFGPGTRLTVT.

The rearrangement joins TRBV28 to TRBJ2-5; D gene ambiguous. The germline V gene encodes CDR1 MDHEN and CDR2 SYDVKM. Trimming left V 0 bases short and J 2 bases short, with 13 bases between. This CDR3 region has 16 residues. The CDR3, as DNA: TGTGCCAGCAGTTTATGGCCTCAGATATTTCAAGAGACCCAGTACTTC. Encoded protein: CASSLWPQIFQETQYF.

This chain uses TRBV4-1 with TRBJ2-3; 12 nucleotides agree with TRBD1. The CDR3 is made up of 17 amino acids. Losses at the gene ends were 4 bases for V and 5 bases for J; bases not matched to a gene: 10. Germline CDR1 reads MGHRA; CDR2 reads YSYEKL. The CDR3 DNA reads as TGCGCCAGCAGCCCATCCGCCGGGACAGGGGGCAAAGATACGCAGTATTTT. The encoded protein is CASSPSAGTGGKDTQYF.

The rearrangement links TRBV7-9 to TRBJ2-1; TRBD1 is a possible D gene (7 bases). This CDR3 contains 16 residues. Trimming left V 2 bases short and J 0 bases short, with 11 bases between. From germline, CDR1 is SEHNR and CDR2 FQNEAQ (reference sequence). CDR3 coding DNA: TGTGCCAGCAGCTTATGGGGGGACAGCTCCTACAATGAGCAGTTCTTC. Translation gives CASSLWGDSSYNEQFF.

CDR3 sequence: CASSIALISTPQHF. The CDR3 coding sequence is TGTGCCAGTAGTATAGCATTAATCTCCACGCCCCAGCATTTT. The chain has TRBV19 and TRBJ1-5, with D uncertain. V was cut by 1 base and J by 9 bases, with 13 bases left in between. The germline CDR1 and CDR2 sequences are LNHDA and SQIVND (reference sequence). The length of the CDR3 is 14 residues.

V is TRBV2 and J is TRBJ2-2, with TRBD1 matching over 7 bases. In germline, CDR1 is SNHLY, CDR2 FYNNEI. V was pared by 8 bases and J by 1 base, with 13 bases of the junction left unmatched. The CDR3 covers 17 residues. The DNA of the CDR3 is TGTGCCAGCGACAAGGGGACAGAGAACCTGAACACCGGGGAGCTGTTTTTT. Its translation is CASDKGTENLNTGELFF. The full variable domain, rest sourced from reference TRBV2 and TRBJ2-2, is EPEVTQTPSHQVTQMGQEVILRCVPISNHLYFYWYRQILGQKVEFLVSFYNNEISEKSEIFDDQFSVERPDGSNFTLKIRSTKLEDSAMYFCASDKGTENLNTGELFFGEGSRLTVL.

The chain employs TRBV29-1 and TRBJ1-1; D might be TRBD1 (6 bases). The V and J ends lost 6 bases and 1 base respectively, with 9 bases between them. The CDR3 sequence is 12 residues long. Germline assignment: CDR1 SQVTM and CDR2 ANQGSEA. CDR3 amino acids: CSVGAANTEAFF. CDR3 coding DNA: TGCAGCGTGGGGGCCGCGAACACTGAAGCTTTCTTT. The full variable domain, completed using reference TRBV29-1 and TRBJ1-1, is SAVISQKPSRDICQRGTSLTIQCQVDSQVTMMFWYRQQPGQSLTLIATANQGSEATYESGFVIDKFPISRPNLTFSTLTVSNMSPEDSSIYLCSVGAANTEAFFGQGTRLTVV.

The CDR3 reads CASSTGANVLTF. CDR3 bases: TGTGCCAGCAGTACTGGGGCCAACGTCCTGACTTTC. This chain connects TRBV9 to TRBJ2-6, with D hard to call. Germline assignment: CDR1 SGDLS and CDR2 YYNGEE. Between the trimmed V and J ends, which lost 5 bases and 2 bases, there was a span of 2 bases. CDR3 length: 12 residues. The full variable domain, completed using reference TRBV9 and TRBJ2-6, is DSGVTQTPKHLITATGQRVTLRCSPRSGDLSVYWYQQSLDQGLQFLIQYYNGEERAKGNILERFSAQQFPDLHSELNLSSLELGDSALYFCASSTGANVLTFGAGSRLTVL.

The chain links TRBV7-3 to TRBJ2-3; D is undetermined. Trimming stripped 5 bases from V and 6 bases from J, with 18 bases between. This CDR3 comprises 15 residues. CDR1 is SGHTA and CDR2 is FQGTGA in the germline V gene. CDR3 amino acids: CASSPSGGRVDTQYF. The CDR3 bases are TGTGCCAGCAGCCCGAGTGGCGGAAGGGTGGATACGCAGTATTTT.

This sequence joins TRBV7-2 and TRBJ1-4; maybe TRBD1 (5 bases). With 2 bases removed from V and 3 bases from J, the gap between germline ends came to 7 bases. The CDR3 consists of 14 residues. Per germline, CDR1 SGHTA and CDR2 FQGNSA. The CDR3 DNA follows: TGTGCCAGCAGCTTATGGGGACCTAATGAAAAACTGTTTTTT. Translating gives CASSLWGPNEKLFF.

V and J are TRBV10-3 and TRBJ1-6; D is possibly TRBD1 (6 bases). Trimming removed 9 bases from V and 6 bases from J, with 6 bases in between. Germline V lookup: CDR1 ENHRY, CDR2 SYGVKD. The CDR3 contains 11 residues. The CDR3 reads CAMGANSPLHF. CDR3 coding DNA: TGTGCCATGGGGGCTAATTCACCCCTCCACTTT.

The chain has TRBV19 and TRBJ2-1; 12 bases fit TRBD2. Per the germline V gene, CDR1 is LNHDA and CDR2 is SQIVND (reference sequence). The CDR3 contains 15 residues. Losses at the gene ends were 6 bases for V and 6 bases for J; bases not matched to a gene: 6. CDR3 nucleotides: TGTGCCAGTAGCTTCCTAGCGGGGGGGATCAATGAGCAGTTCTTC. This gives the protein CASSFLAGGINEQFF.